The sequence of this TCR beta chain was determined in a study of blood T cell repertoires in COVID-19. Study details: The samples span acute and convalescent COVID-19 from the United States, Italy and Spain.

Participant ages covered roughly 18 to 90 years across about two dozen US areas. What the recovered Cohort 3 donors had was two negative PCRs, clearance, or symptom resolution. Per germline, CDR1 ENHRY and CDR2 SYGVKD. The CDR3 sequence is 15 residues long. V lost 6 bases to trimming and J lost 5 bases, with 16 bases between them. Per the authors' pipeline: Nucleated cell number was recorded as an estimate derived from reference gene primer amplification. Assay used: immunoSEQ multiplex PCR; TCRdb lists only in-frame clones, some missing. V and J calls and clone size follow that table, whereas D and trimming were derived from the DNA. The data contain some 400,000 clones, roughly 86% of them seen just once; the ten biggest clones take up about 1.5%. Only a few counts were recorded for this clone.

Sequenced sample: PBMCs or T cells enriched from blood (not recorded which). The chain recombines TRBV10-3 with TRBJ2-2; tentative D call: TRBD1 (6 bases). This sequence originates from a man aged 30 to 39 who had recovered from COVID-19. This chain's CDR3 is CAIRAQGFVTGELFF. In DNA, the CDR3 is TGTGCCATCAGAGCCCAGGGGTTCGTAACCGGGGAGCTGTTTTTT.